Reported below is one T cell receptor (beta chain). What this receptor recognizes is not known. Qualities for individual bases were not recorded, and no much larger clone is one base off. This sample stems from a study of OX40 agonist ivuxolimab in advanced cancers. Regarding the study in general: Ivuxolimab, which targeted the costimulatory receptor OX40 (CD134), was an agonistic, fully human IgG2 monoclonal antibody. Intravenous ivuxolimab was administered to patients every 2 weeks at six dose levels: 0.01, 0.1, 0.3, 1.5, 3 and 10 mg/kg. Of the 50 to 55 patients in dose escalation, about 19 had hepatocellular carcinoma, some 15 had melanoma, 9 had renal cell carcinoma and 9 had head and neck cancer. A male proportion of under 85% and a mean age of approximately 61 years, ranging from roughly 23 to 79, were recorded for the dose-escalation cohort. Patients were allowed to have had prior anti-PD-1, anti-PD-L1 or anti-CTLA-4 therapy, and roughly 40% of the dose-escalation patients had been treated with checkpoint inhibitors. Partial responses occurred in three dose-escalation patients, of whom one had hepatocellular carcinoma and two had cutaneous melanoma. Peripheral TCRbeta sequencing aimed to test whether ivuxolimab altered TCR sequence diversity and caused clonal T-cell expansion. The paper covers the monotherapy dose-escalation part of the phase I ivuxolimab trial, which included N of about 56 patients. Study-wide findings and limitations: Clonal expansion of both CD4+ and CD8+ blood T cells was observed from baseline to week 6 at doses 0.1 to 3.0 mg/kg. In the 0.1-3.0 mg/kg groups, partial responders were among the patients with the lowest normalized peripheral clonal expansion, particularly in CD8+ T cells. Low levels of normalized T-cell clonal expansion were also seen in some patients who did not respond. After ivuxolimab, more expanded clones were found on average in CD8+ T cells than in CD4+ T cells. The antigen specificity of the peripheral T cells that underwent clonal expansion was not determined.

Patients with autoimmune disease history or receiving systemic immunosuppression were excluded from the trial. Peripheral blood for TCR sequencing was collected from all dose cohorts at baseline, on cycle 4 day 1, and on cycle 7 day 1. The samples were taken from a phase I, first-in-human, multicenter, open-label dose-escalation trial of ivuxolimab. Adults with locally advanced or metastatic melanoma, renal cell carcinoma, hepatocellular carcinoma or head and neck squamous cell carcinoma were enrolled in the trial. Before TCR sequencing, CD4+ T cells and CD8+ T cells were sorted from peripheral blood as separate populations. For sequencing of the TCRbeta CDR3 region, genomic DNA was extracted from the sorted cells. The immunoSEQ Assay was used for sequencing of TCRbeta CDR3 regions. The clones in this table, taken by TCRdb from immuneACCESS, are in-frame only. Not every clone is retained; where verified, under half of the shortfall comes from an unresolved V gene, and the cause of the rest is unknown. Recorded for this sample are nearly 85,000 clones; approximately 82% of them occurred a single time. Clones ranked in the top ten supply more than 0.75% of the sample.

This TCR was recovered from an adult with an advanced solid tumor such as melanoma, head and neck, liver or kidney cancer. The sequencing here drew on CD4+ or CD8+ T cells sorted from blood, taken in a trial of the OX40 agonist ivuxolimab.

The CDR3 reads CASNRTGVNQPQHF. The DNA reads TGTGCCAGCAATAGGACAGGGGTCAATCAGCCCCAGCATTTT. The chain employs TRBV27 and TRBJ1-5; a stretch of 9 junction bases matches TRBD1. Including the terminal cysteine and phenylalanine, the CDR3 comprises 14 residues. Only the CDR3 part of the read is kept: 42 bases, read in frame from the first base. CDR1 and CDR2 were assigned from the germline V gene (reference sequence) as MNHEY and SMNVEV. V ends up 7 bases short and J 3 bases short, with an unmatched junction base count of 4.